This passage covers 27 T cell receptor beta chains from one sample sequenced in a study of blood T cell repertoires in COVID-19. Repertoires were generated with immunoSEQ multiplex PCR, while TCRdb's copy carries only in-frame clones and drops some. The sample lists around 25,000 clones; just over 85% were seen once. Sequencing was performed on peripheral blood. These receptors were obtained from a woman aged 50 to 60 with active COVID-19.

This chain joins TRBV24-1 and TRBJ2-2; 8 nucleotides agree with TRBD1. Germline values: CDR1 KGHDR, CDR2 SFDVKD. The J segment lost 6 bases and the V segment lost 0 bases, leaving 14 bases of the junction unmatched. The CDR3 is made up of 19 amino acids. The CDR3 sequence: CATSDLGPPGQGNPGELFF. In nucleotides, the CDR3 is TGTGCCACCAGTGATTTGGGACCCCCCGGACAGGGAAACCCCGGGGAGCTGTTTTTT.

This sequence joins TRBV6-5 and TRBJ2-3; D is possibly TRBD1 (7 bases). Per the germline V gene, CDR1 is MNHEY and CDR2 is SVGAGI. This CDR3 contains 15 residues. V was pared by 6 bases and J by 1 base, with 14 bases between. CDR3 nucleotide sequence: TGTGCCAGCAGAAACAGGGGACTCCGCACAGATACGCAGTATTTT. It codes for CASRNRGLRTDTQYF.

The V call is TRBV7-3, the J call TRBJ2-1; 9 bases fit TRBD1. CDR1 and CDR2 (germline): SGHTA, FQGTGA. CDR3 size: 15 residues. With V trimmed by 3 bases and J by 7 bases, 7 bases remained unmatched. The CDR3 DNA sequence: TGTGCCAGCAGCTTCACGGGACAGGGTATAAATGAGCAGTTCTTC. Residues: CASSFTGQGINEQFF.

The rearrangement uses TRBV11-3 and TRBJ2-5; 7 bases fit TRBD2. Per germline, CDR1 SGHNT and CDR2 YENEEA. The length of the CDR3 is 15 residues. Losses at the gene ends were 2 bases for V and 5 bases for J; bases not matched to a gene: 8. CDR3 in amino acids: CASSLRGDFGETQYF. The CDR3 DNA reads TGTGCCAGCAGCTTACGGGGGGACTTCGGGGAGACCCAGTACTTC. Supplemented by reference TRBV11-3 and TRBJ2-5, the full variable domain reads EAGVVQSPRYKIIEKKQPVAFWCNPISGHNTLYWYLQNLGQGPELLIRYENEEAVDDSQLPKDRFSAERLKGVDSTLKIQPAELGDSAVYLCASSLRGDFGETQYFGPGTRLLVL.

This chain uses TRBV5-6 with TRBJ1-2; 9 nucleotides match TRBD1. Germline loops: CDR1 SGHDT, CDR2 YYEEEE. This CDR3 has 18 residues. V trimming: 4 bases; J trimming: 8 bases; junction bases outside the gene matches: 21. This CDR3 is CASSPRLGQGPLRSGYTF. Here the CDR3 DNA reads TGTGCCAGCAGCCCCCGGTTGGGACAGGGACCCCTCCGTTCGGGCTACACCTTC. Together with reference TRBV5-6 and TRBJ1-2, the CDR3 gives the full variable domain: DAGVTQSPTHLIKTRGQQVTLRCSPKSGHDTVSWYQQALGQGPQFIFQYYEEEERQRGNFPDRFSGHQFPNYSSELNVNALLLGDSALYLCASSPRLGQGPLRSGYTFGSGTRLTVV.

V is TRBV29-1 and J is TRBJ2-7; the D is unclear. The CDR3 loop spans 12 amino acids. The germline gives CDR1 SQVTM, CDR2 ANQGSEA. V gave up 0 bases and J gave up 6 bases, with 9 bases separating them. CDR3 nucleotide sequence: TGCAGCGTTGAAGATGGCAGGCCCGAGCAGTACTTC. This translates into CSVEDGRPEQYF.

CDR3 sequence: CASSPNPGRNQPQHF. Here the CDR3 DNA reads TGTGCCAGCTCACCTAATCCGGGTCGCAATCAGCCCCAGCATTTT. The chain is built from TRBV18 and TRBJ1-5; D remains ambiguous. Looked up from germline, CDR1 is KGHSH and CDR2 is LQKENI. Trimming cost V 3 bases and J 2 bases, with 11 bases left between them. There are 15 residues in the CDR3. The full variable domain, in which reference TRBV18 and TRBJ1-5 provide the parts outside the CDR3, is NAGVMQNPRHLVRRRGQEARLRCSPMKGHSHVYWYRQLPEEGLKFMVYLQKENIIDESGMPKERFSAEFPKEGPSILRIQQVVRGDSAAYFCASSPNPGRNQPQHFGDGTRLSIL.

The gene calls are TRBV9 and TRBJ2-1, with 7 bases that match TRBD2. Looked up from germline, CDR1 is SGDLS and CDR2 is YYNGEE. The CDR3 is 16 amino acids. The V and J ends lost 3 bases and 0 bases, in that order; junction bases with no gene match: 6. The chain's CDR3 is CASSAPSGSSYNEQFF. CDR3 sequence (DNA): TGTGCCAGCAGCGCCCCTAGCGGTAGCTCCTACAATGAGCAGTTCTTC.

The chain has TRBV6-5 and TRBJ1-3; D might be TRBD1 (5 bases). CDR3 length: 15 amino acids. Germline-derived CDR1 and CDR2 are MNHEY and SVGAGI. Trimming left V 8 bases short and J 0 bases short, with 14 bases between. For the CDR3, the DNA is TGTGCCAGCGTATGGGAGGGGAGCTCTGGAAACACCATATATTTT. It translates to CASVWEGSSGNTIYF.

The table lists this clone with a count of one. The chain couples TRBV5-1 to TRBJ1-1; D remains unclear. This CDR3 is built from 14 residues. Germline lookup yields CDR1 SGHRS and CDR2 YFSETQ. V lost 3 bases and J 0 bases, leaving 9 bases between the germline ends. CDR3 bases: TGCGCCAGCAGCTGGGGAGGGATGAACACTGAAGCTTTCTTT. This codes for CASSWGGMNTEAFF.

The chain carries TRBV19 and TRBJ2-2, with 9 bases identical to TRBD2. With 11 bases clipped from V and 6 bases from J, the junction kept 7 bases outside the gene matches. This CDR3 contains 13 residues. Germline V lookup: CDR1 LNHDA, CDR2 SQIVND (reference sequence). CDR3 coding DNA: TGTGCCGCGGGGGGGGGACGGCCCGGGGAGCTGTTTTTT. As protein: CAAGGGRPGELFF.

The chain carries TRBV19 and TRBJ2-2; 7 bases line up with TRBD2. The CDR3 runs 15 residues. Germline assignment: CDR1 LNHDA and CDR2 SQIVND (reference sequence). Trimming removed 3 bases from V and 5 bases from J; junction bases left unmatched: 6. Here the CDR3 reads CASSIGGGRTGELFF. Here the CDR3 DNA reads TGTGCCAGTAGTATCGGGGGAGGGCGTACCGGGGAGCTGTTTTTT.

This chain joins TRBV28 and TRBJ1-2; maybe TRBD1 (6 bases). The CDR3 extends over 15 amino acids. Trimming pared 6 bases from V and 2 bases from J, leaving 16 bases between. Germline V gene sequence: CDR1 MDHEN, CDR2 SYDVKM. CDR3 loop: CASSRAGALNYGYTF. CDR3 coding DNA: TGTGCCAGCAGCCGGGCAGGGGCGTTAAACTATGGCTACACCTTC.

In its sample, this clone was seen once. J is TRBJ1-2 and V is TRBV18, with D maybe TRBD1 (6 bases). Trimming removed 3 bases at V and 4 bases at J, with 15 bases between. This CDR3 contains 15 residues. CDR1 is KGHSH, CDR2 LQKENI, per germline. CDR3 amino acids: CASSPDRRVTYGYTF. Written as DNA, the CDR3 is TGTGCCAGCTCACCGGACAGAAGGGTCACCTATGGCTACACCTTC.

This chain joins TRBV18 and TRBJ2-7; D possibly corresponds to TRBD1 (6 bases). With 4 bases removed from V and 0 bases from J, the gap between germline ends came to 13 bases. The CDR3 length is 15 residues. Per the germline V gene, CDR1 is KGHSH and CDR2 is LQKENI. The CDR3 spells CASSQRQASSYEQYF. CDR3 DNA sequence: TGTGCCAGCTCACAGCGACAGGCATCCTCCTACGAGCAGTACTTC.

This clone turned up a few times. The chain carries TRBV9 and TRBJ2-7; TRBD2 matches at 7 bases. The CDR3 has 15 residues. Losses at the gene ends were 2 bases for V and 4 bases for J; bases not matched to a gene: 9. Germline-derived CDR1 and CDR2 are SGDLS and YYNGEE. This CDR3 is CASSVEGGSAYEQYF. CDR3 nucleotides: TGTGCCAGCAGCGTGGAGGGCGGGAGTGCTTACGAGCAGTACTTC.

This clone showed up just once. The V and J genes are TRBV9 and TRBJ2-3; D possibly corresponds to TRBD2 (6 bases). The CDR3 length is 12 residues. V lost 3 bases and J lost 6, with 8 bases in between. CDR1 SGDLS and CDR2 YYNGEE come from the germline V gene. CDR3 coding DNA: TGTGCCAGCAGCGCCCTAGCGGATACGCAGTATTTT. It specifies CASSALADTQYF.

The CDR3 protein is CASSPRDTQYF. Here the CDR3 DNA reads TGTGCCAGCTCACCCCGAGATACGCAGTATTTT. The rearrangement uses TRBV18 and TRBJ2-3; D ambiguous. The CDR3 totals 11 residues. Trimming took 3 bases from V and 5 from J, leaving 3 bases between them. Per germline, CDR1 KGHSH and CDR2 LQKENI.

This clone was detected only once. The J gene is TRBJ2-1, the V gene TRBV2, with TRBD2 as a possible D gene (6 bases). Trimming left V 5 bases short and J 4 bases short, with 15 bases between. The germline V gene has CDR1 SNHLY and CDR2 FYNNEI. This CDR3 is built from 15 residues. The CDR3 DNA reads TGTGCCAGCAGTTCTAGCTCGGGGAGGTACAATGAGCAGTTCTTC. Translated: CASSSSSGRYNEQFF.

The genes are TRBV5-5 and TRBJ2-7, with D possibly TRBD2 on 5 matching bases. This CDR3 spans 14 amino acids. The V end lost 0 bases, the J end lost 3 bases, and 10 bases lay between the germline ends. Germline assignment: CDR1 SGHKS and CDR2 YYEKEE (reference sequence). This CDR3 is CASSLVERSYEQYF. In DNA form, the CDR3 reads TGTGCCAGCAGCTTGGTCGAGCGGAGCTACGAGCAGTACTTC.

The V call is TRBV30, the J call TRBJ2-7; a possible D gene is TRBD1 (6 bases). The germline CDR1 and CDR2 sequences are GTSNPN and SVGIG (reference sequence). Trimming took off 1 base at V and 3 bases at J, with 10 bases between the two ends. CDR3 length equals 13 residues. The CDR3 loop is CAWSGVRGYEQYF. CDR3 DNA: TGTGCCTGGAGTGGGGTCAGGGGCTACGAGCAGTACTTC.

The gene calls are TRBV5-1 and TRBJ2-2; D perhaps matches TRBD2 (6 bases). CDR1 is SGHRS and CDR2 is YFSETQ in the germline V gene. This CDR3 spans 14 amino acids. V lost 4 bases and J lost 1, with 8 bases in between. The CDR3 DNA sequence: TGCGCCAGCAGCCCGGGACTGAACACCGGGGAGCTGTTTTTT. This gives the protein CASSPGLNTGELFF.

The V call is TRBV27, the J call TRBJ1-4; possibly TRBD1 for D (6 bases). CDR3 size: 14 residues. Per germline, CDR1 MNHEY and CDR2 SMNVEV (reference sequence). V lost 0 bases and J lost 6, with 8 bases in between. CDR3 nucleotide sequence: TGTGCCAGCAGTTTATCGGCAGGGGATGAAAAACTGTTTTTT. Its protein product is CASSLSAGDEKLFF. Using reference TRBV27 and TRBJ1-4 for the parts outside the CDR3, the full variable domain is EAQVTQNPRYLITVTGKKLTVTCSQNMNHEYMSWYRQDPGLGLRQIYYSMNVEVTDKGDVPEGYKVSRKEKRNFPLILESPSPNQTSLYFCASSLSAGDEKLFFGSGTQLSVL.

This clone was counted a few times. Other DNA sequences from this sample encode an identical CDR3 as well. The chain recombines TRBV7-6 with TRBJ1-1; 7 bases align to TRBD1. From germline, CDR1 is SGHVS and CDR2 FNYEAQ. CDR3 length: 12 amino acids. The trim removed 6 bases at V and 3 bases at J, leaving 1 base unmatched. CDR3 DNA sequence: TGTGCCAGCAGTCAGGGGGACACTGAAGCTTTCTTT. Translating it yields CASSQGDTEAFF. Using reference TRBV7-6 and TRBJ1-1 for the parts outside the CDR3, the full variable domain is GAGVSQSPRYKVTKRGQDVALRCDPISGHVSLYWYRQALGQGPEFLTYFNYEAQQDKSGLPNDRFSAERPEGSISTLTIQRTEQRDSAMYRCASSQGDTEAFFGQGTRLTVV.

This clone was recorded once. CDR3 sequence: CASSSTGFGNTIYF. CDR3 sequence (DNA): TGTGCCAGCAGTTCCACGGGATTCGGAAACACCATATATTTT. This chain joins TRBV27 and TRBJ1-3; D unresolved. This CDR3 spans 14 amino acids. Germline loops: CDR1 MNHEY, CDR2 SMNVEV (reference sequence). Trimming removed 4 bases from V and 4 bases from J, with 11 bases in between.

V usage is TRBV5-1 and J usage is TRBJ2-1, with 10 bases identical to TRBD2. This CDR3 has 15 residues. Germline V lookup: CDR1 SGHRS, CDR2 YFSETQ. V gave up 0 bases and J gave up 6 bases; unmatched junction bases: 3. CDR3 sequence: CASSLVTSGVNEQFF. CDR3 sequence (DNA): TGCGCCAGCAGCTTGGTTACTAGCGGGGTCAATGAGCAGTTCTTC.

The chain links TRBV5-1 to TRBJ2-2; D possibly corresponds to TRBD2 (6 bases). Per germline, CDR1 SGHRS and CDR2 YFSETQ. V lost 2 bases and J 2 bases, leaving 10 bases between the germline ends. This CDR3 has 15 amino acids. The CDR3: CASSFTSSNTGELFF. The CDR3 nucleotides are TGCGCCAGCAGCTTTACTAGCAGCAACACCGGGGAGCTGTTTTTT.